This passage covers 9 T cell receptor beta chains from one sample sequenced in a study of PD-L1 blockade in urothelial cancer. The assay was immunoSEQ multiplex PCR, and TCRdb's table has in-frame clones only and misses some. This sample has tens of thousands of clones, with over 80% found just once. The time point was: pretreatment peripheral blood. The input for sequencing was PBMCs, taken around atezolizumab (anti-PD-L1) treatment. These receptors were obtained from an older woman with urothelial cancer.

This chain joins TRBV27 and TRBJ1-5, with D maybe TRBD1 (6 bases). Germline V gene lookup returns CDR1 MNHEY and CDR2 SMNVEV (reference sequence). V was cut by 10 bases and J by 4 bases, with 26 bases left in between. The CDR3 is 17 amino acids. In DNA form, the CDR3 reads TGTGCCACCCGGCCGTTTACAGGGAATGTTTGGAATCAGCCCCAGCATTTT. It is translated as CATRPFTGNVWNQPQHF.

This clone has a handful of counts. The genes are TRBV10-3 and TRBJ1-5; no clear D. The germline gives CDR1 ENHRY, CDR2 SYGVKD. The ends were cut back, 0 bases at V and 6 bases at J, with 9 bases in the middle. CDR3 length equals 14 residues. The DNA of the CDR3 is TGTGCCATCAGTGAGTCCGGCGGGCTTCAGCCCCAGCATTTT. It codes for CAISESGGLQPQHF.

The gene calls are TRBV19 and TRBJ1-1; D is perhaps TRBD1 (5 bases). V was clipped by 2 bases and J by 0 bases, with 13 bases between them. CDR1 and CDR2 (germline): LNHDA, SQIVND (reference sequence). This CDR3 is 16 amino acids long. The CDR3 sequence: CASSIIGGLMNTEAFF. CDR3 DNA sequence: TGTGCCAGTAGTATAATCGGGGGTCTAATGAACACTGAAGCTTTCTTT. The full variable domain, rest sourced from reference TRBV19 and TRBJ1-1, is DGGITQSPKYLFRKEGQNVTLSCEQNLNHDAMYWYRQDPGQGLRLIYYSQIVNDFQKGDIAEGYSVSREKKESFPLTVTSAQKNPTAFYLCASSIIGGLMNTEAFFGQGTRLTVV.

This chain joins TRBV9 and TRBJ2-7, with 11 bases lining up with TRBD2. The ends lost 4 bases at V and 3 bases at J; junction bases unmatched: 6. In germline, CDR1 is SGDLS, CDR2 YYNGEE. The CDR3 totals 15 residues. CDR3 residues: CASSPGTSGFYEQYF. Here the CDR3 DNA reads TGTGCCAGCAGCCCTGGGACTAGCGGATTCTACGAGCAGTACTTC.

V is TRBV2 and J is TRBJ2-2; 12 bases align to TRBD1. This CDR3 region has 17 residues. The V gene's germline CDR1 is SNHLY and CDR2 FYNNEI. V lost 6 bases to trimming and J lost 7 bases; unmatched junction nucleotides: 12. Written as DNA, the CDR3 is TGTGCCAGCAGCGACTACGGGACAGGGGGCCGATTCGGGGAGCTGTTTTTT. It encodes CASSDYGTGGRFGELFF.

The V and J genes are TRBV10-3 and TRBJ1-3, with a weak D call TRBD1 (6 bases). The CDR3 sequence is 14 residues long. Germline CDR1 ENHRY, CDR2 SYGVKD. The V and J ends lost 6 bases and 0 bases respectively, with 9 bases between them. The CDR3 nucleotides read TGTGCCATCAGGCAAGGGGGCTCTGGAAACACCATATATTTT. Protein product: CAIRQGGSGNTIYF.

The V call is TRBV11-3, the J call TRBJ2-2; 7 bases line up with TRBD1. The V segment lost 2 bases and the J segment 3 bases; nucleotides outside the gene matches: 3. CDR3 length: 15 amino acids. Germline V gene lookup returns CDR1 SGHNT and CDR2 YENEEA. CDR3 protein: CASSLSGGDTGELFF. CDR3 in DNA: TGTGCCAGCAGCTTATCAGGGGGAGACACCGGGGAGCTGTTTTTT.

CDR3 sequence: CASSQGQRNTEAFF. The CDR3 nucleotides are TGTGCCAGCAGCCAAGGACAGCGTAACACTGAAGCTTTCTTT. This rearrangement joins TRBV4-2 to TRBJ1-1; a weak D match, TRBD1 (5 bases). With 1 base removed from V and 2 bases from J, the gap between germline ends came to 8 bases. CDR3 length equals 14 residues. Germline CDR1 LGHNA, CDR2 YNFKEQ.

This rearrangement joins TRBV5-1 to TRBJ2-7; D is perhaps TRBD1 (7 bases). Trimming removed 5 bases from V and 2 bases from J, with 23 bases in between. CDR1 SGHRS and CDR2 YFSETQ come from the germline V gene. This CDR3 is built from 17 residues. CDR3 amino acids: CASRYQGGEQPTYEQYF. Written as DNA, the CDR3 is TGCGCCAGCAGATATCAGGGGGGCGAACAGCCAACCTACGAGCAGTACTTC.